These 22 T cell receptor beta chains originate from one sample sequenced in a study of regulatory T cells in long-lasting Graves disease. Specified time point: newly diagnosed GD, antithyroid drugs for less than 3 months. Following extraction of RNA from PBMCs, that RNA was used to make the TCR library. Combining iRepertoire HTBI primers with Arm-PCR of CDR3 regions, the authors built TCR beta libraries. A single record per CDR3 protein comes from TCRdb applying MiXCR to the multiplex PCR reads. The repertoire has 350,000 to 450,000 distinct CDR3 sequences, over 15% of them found once; the top ten carry 30%. These data were also filed under a second study, of T cells in Graves' hyperthyroidism and ophthalmopathy.

The sequencing here drew on peripheral blood mononuclear cells (PBMCs), taken at new diagnosis, from a patient treated with antithyroid drugs. The source of these receptors is a man aged 35 to 55 with Graves disease.

About this clonotype: This may arise from a read error, as a much more abundant clone is one base away. The chain has TRBV5-1 and TRBJ2-1; TRBD2 matches 7 bases. The CDR3 consists of 14 residues. Trimming at V came to 3 bases and at J to 6 bases, leaving 6 bases not matched to a gene. Germline V CDR1 and CDR2: SGHRS, YFSETQ. CDR3 nucleotides: TGCGCCAGCAGCTCGGGACTAAGTGCCAATGAGCAGTTCTTC. Its protein is CASSSGLSANEQFF. Together with reference TRBV5-1 and TRBJ2-1, the CDR3 gives the full variable domain: KAGVTQTPRYLIKTRGQQVTLSCSPISGHRSVSWYQQTPGQGLQFLFEYFSETQRNKGNFPGRFSGRQFSNSRSEMNVSTLELGDSALYLCASSSGLSANEQFFGPGTRLTVL.

This clonotype was counted only a few times. V usage is TRBV6-7 and J usage is TRBJ1-1; a weak D match, TRBD1 (6 bases). TRBV6-7 is noted as an ORF with a role that remains uncertain. V dropped 3 bases and J dropped 11 bases, with 22 bases sitting between them. The CDR3 spans 15 residues. For the CDR3, the DNA is TGTGCCAGCAGTTATAATCGGTTCGGGGGGCGAACGGCTTTCTTT. Its protein is CASSYNRFGGRTAFF.

In this sample, this clonotype turned up a few times. This sequence joins TRBV28 and TRBJ2-7, with D perhaps matching TRBD1 (6 bases). Trimming left V 4 bases short and J 9 bases short, with 22 bases between. This CDR3 is 15 amino acids long. Germline V gene lookup returns CDR1 MDHEN and CDR2 SYDVKM. The CDR3 DNA reads as TGTGCCAGCAGTTCCCCCCCACAGGGAACCGTGCGGCAGTACTTC. Residues: CASSSPPQGTVRQYF. The variable domain in full, with the rest retrieved from reference TRBV28 and TRBJ2-7, is DVKVTQSSRYLVKRTGEKVFLECVQDMDHENMFWYRQDPGLGLRLIYFSYDVKMKEKGDIPEGYSVSREKKERFSLILESASTNQTSMYLCASSSPPQGTVRQYFGPGTRLTVT.

The V and J genes are TRBV11-2 and TRBJ2-5; D is undetermined. This CDR3 region has 13 residues. The V gene lost 5 bases and the J gene lost 2 bases, with 9 bases spanning the gap. Germline CDR1 SGHAT, CDR2 FQNNGV. CDR3 coding DNA: TGTGCCAGCAGCCAAAACAGACAAGAGACCCAGTACTTC. Residues: CASSQNRQETQYF.

This clonotype was observed many times. The J gene is TRBJ2-1, the V gene TRBV11-2; D remains unclear. Germline V gives CDR1 SGHAT, CDR2 FQNNGV. This CDR3 has 12 residues. With 6 bases removed from V and 14 bases from J, the gap between germline ends came to 17 bases. Written as DNA, the CDR3 is TGTGCCAGCAGACGAGGAAGTCAGTCGGAGTTCTTC. The encoded protein is CASRRGSQSEFF.

J is TRBJ2-3 and V is TRBV7-9; maybe TRBD2 (6 bases). The V gene lost 7 bases and the J gene lost 4 bases, with 18 bases spanning the gap. Germline values: CDR1 SEHNR, CDR2 FQNEAQ (reference sequence). There are 15 residues in the CDR3. The CDR3 here is CASTSTWEVSDTQYF. CDR3 bases: TGTGCCAGCACCTCGACCTGGGAGGTGTCAGATACGCAGTATTTT.

V is TRBV28 and J is TRBJ2-1; D ambiguous. The CDR3 has 16 residues. Trimming took 4 bases from V and 3 from J, leaving 16 bases between them. CDR1 and CDR2 (germline): MDHEN, SYDVKM. The CDR3 spells CASSSESFFGYNEQFF. The DNA for the CDR3 is TGTGCCAGCAGTTCGGAGTCTTTTTTCGGCTACAATGAGCAGTTCTTC.

The chain has TRBV4-1 and TRBJ2-2, with D perhaps given as TRBD1 or TRBD2 (6 bases each). Trimming took off 8 bases at V and 4 bases at J, with 17 bases between the two ends. This CDR3 comprises 15 residues. Per germline, CDR1 MGHRA and CDR2 YSYEKL. The CDR3: CASHFVGGGTGELFF. For the CDR3, the DNA is TGCGCCAGCCACTTCGTCGGGGGCGGCACCGGGGAGCTGTTTTTT.

This clonotype came up many times. The V call is TRBV20-1, the J call TRBJ2-7; possible D gene TRBD1, 5 bases. CDR3 length: 11 residues. V gave up 6 bases and J gave up 4 bases, with 10 bases separating them. Germline V gene sequence: CDR1 DFQATT, CDR2 SNEGSKA (reference sequence). DNA of the CDR3: TGCAGTGCGGCACAGGCGTACGAGCAGTACTTC. Its translation: CSAAQAYEQYF.

V usage is TRBV4-2 and J usage is TRBJ1-2; the D gene is possibly TRBD1 (5 bases). Trimming pared 1 base from V and 4 bases from J, leaving 13 bases between. The CDR3 is 15 amino acids. The germline V gene encodes CDR1 LGHNA and CDR2 YNFKEQ. The CDR3 spells CASSQVIQQGYGYTF. The CDR3, as DNA: TGTGCCAGCAGCCAAGTCATACAGCAGGGCTATGGCTACACCTTC.

The V gene is TRBV18, the J gene TRBJ1-5; D is undetermined. Germline V CDR1 and CDR2: KGHSH, LQKENI. The ends were cut back, 4 bases at V and 1 base at J, with 11 bases in the middle. CDR3 length: 15 residues. In DNA form, the CDR3 reads TGTGCCAGCTCACTAAGGGAAGGGAGCAATCAGCCCCAGCATTTT. As protein: CASSLREGSNQPQHF. The entire variable domain, with the rest obtained from reference TRBV18 and TRBJ1-5, is as follows: NAGVMQNPRHLVRRRGQEARLRCSPMKGHSHVYWYRQLPEEGLKFMVYLQKENIIDESGMPKERFSAEFPKEGPSILRIQQVVRGDSAAYFCASSLREGSNQPQHFGDGTRLSIL.

This clonotype was found many times. The chain recombines TRBV28 with TRBJ1-1; 9 positions agree with TRBD1. Germline V gene data show CDR1 as MDHEN and CDR2 as SYDVKM. CDR3 length: 15 residues. V shed 4 bases, J shed 3 bases, and the junction held 6 bases outside the gene matches. The CDR3 loop is CASSWVTGGYTEAFF. Written as DNA, the CDR3 is TGTGCCAGCAGTTGGGTTACAGGGGGCTACACTGAAGCTTTCTTT.

In this sample, this clonotype turned up many times. The chain uses TRBV2 and TRBJ1-6; 8 nucleotides align to TRBD1. J lost 12 bases, V lost 1 base, and 8 bases had no gene match. The CDR3 covers 15 residues. CDR1 is SNHLY, CDR2 FYNNEI, per germline. DNA for the CDR3: TGTGCCAGCAGTGAAGGGGGACAGGCCCTGGTACCCCTCCACTTT. Translated, it gives CASSEGGQALVPLHF.

This clonotype was seen at least ten times. The chain uses TRBV27 and TRBJ2-7, with D unclear. The CDR3 totals 14 residues. Germline loops: CDR1 MNHEY, CDR2 SMNVEV (reference sequence). Deletions cut 1 base from V and 3 bases from J, with 10 bases between. The CDR3 coding sequence is TGTGCCAGCAGTTTATTTTTTGGGGTCTACGAGCAGTACTTC. Translation gives CASSLFFGVYEQYF.

The chain carries TRBV5-5 and TRBJ2-1; D is unclear. The DNA matches TRBJ2-4 better at its end, which makes the J call doubtful. Germline assignment: CDR1 SGHKS and CDR2 YYEKEE (reference sequence). There are 12 residues in the CDR3. CDR3 protein: CASSLAASIQYF. For the CDR3, the DNA is TGTGCCAGCAGCTTGGCAGCTTCTATTCAGTACTTC.

This clonotype occurred many times. The chain uses TRBV5-1 and TRBJ2-3, with a tentative D call TRBD1 (6 bases). Germline V gene sequence: CDR1 SGHRS, CDR2 YFSETQ. V was trimmed by 4 bases and J by 2 bases, leaving 14 bases between them. The CDR3 is made up of 15 amino acids. This chain's CDR3 is CASSRGHQLTDTQYF. The DNA for the CDR3 is TGCGCCAGCAGCCGGGGACACCAACTCACAGATACGCAGTATTTT.

This clonotype was seen many times. The chain employs TRBV7-9 and TRBJ2-7; weak D call: TRBD2 (5 bases). The germline V gene has CDR1 SEHNR and CDR2 FQNEAQ (reference sequence). CDR3 length: 13 residues. V was trimmed by 0 bases and J by 3 bases, leaving 6 bases between them. CDR3 loop: CASSLAGVYEQYF. In nucleotides, the CDR3 is TGTGCCAGCAGCTTAGCGGGAGTCTACGAGCAGTACTTC. Using reference TRBV7-9 and TRBJ2-7 for the parts outside the CDR3, the full variable domain is DTGVSQNPRHKITKRGQNVTFRCDPISEHNRLYWYRQTLGQGPEFLTYFQNEAQLEKSRLLSDRFSAERPKGSFSTLEIQRTEQGDSAMYLCASSLAGVYEQYFGPGTRLTVT.

This clonotype has ten or more counts. The chain employs TRBV12-3 or TRBV12-4 and TRBJ1-5; TRBD1 agrees at 7 bases. The CDR3 consists of 17 residues. J lost 1 base, V lost 3 bases, and 9 bases had no gene match. CDR3 in DNA: TGTGCCAGCAGTTTCCAGGGGGGAAGTGGGAGCAATCAGCCCCAGCATTTT. It is translated as CASSFQGGSGSNQPQHF.

This clonotype was seen repeatedly, ten times or more. The genes are TRBV6-5 and TRBJ1-1, with no clear D. Germline CDR1 and CDR2: MNHEY and SVGAGI. The CDR3 length is 16 residues. Trimming left V 0 bases short and J 1 base short, with 12 bases between. DNA of the CDR3: TGTGCCAGCAGTTACTCGAGGATGCGGGAGAACACTGAAGCTTTCTTT. The encoded protein is CASSYSRMRENTEAFF.

In this sample, this clonotype turned up many times. The chain is built from TRBV3-1 and TRBJ2-7; 12 positions match TRBD2. CDR3 length: 15 residues. Trimming removed 4 bases from V and 2 bases from J; junction bases left unmatched: 3. Germline V CDR1 and CDR2: LGHDT, YNNKEL (reference sequence). The CDR3 DNA reads TGTGCCAGCAGCCCCACTAGCGGGGGGCCCTACGAGCAGTACTTC. Amino acids: CASSPTSGGPYEQYF.

This clonotype was seen at least ten times. The chain combines TRBV11-3 with TRBJ2-5, with D possibly being TRBD1 or TRBD2 (5 bases each). Per the germline V gene, CDR1 is SGHNT and CDR2 is YENEEA. The CDR3 runs 13 residues. V was pared by 6 bases and J by 5 bases, with 13 bases between. DNA for the CDR3: TGTGCCAGCAGACGTGGGGGTATCGAGACCCAGTACTTC. Residues: CASRRGGIETQYF.

This clonotype was counted at least ten times. The V call is TRBV12-3 or TRBV12-4, the J call TRBJ2-2; 7 bases are shared with TRBD1. The CDR3 consists of 14 residues. The trim removed 8 bases at V and 3 bases at J, leaving 6 bases unmatched. CDR3 sequence (DNA): TGTGCCAGCGGGTACAGGGGCGACACCGGGGAGCTGTTTTTT. The encoded protein is CASGYRGDTGELFF.